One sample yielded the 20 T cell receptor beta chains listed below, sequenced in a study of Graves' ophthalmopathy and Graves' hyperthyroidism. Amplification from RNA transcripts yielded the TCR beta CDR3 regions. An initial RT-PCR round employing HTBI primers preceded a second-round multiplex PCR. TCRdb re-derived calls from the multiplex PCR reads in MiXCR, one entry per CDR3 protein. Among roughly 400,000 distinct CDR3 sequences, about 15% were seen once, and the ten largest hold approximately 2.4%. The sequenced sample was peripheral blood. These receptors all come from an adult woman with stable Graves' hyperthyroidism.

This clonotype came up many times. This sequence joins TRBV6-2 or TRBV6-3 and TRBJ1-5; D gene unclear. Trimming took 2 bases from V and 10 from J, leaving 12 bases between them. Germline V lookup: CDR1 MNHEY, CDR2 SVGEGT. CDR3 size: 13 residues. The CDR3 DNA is TGTGCCAGCAGTTACGGGGAGCCTGGACCCCAGCATTTT. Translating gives CASSYGEPGPQHF.

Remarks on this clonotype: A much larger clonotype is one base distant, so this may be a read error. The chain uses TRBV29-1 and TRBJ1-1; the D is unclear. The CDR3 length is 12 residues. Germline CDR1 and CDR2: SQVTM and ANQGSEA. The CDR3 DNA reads TGCAGCGCTGAAAAGGGTAGCACTGGAGCTTTCTTT. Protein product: CSAEKGSTGAFF.

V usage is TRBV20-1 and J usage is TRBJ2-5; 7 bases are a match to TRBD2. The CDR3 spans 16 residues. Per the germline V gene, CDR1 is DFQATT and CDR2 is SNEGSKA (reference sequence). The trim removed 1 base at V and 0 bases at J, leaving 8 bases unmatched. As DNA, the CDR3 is TGCAGTGCTAGAGCTTTTCAGCGGGATTACCAAGAGACCCAGTACTTC. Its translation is CSARAFQRDYQETQYF.

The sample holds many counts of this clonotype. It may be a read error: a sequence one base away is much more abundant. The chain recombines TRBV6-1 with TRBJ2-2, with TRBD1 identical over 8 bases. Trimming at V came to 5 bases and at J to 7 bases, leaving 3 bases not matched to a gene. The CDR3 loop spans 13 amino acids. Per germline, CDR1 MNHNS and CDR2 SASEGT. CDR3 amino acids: CASSPGGVGELFF. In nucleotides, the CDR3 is TGTGCCAGCAGTCCAGGGGGCGTCGGGGAGCTGTTTTTT.

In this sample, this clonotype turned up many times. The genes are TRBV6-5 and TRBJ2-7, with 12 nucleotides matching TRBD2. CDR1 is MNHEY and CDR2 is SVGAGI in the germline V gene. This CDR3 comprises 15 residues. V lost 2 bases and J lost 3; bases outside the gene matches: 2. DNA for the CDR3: TGTGCCAGCAGTTACGGGACTAGCGGGCTCTACGAGCAGTACTTC. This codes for CASSYGTSGLYEQYF.

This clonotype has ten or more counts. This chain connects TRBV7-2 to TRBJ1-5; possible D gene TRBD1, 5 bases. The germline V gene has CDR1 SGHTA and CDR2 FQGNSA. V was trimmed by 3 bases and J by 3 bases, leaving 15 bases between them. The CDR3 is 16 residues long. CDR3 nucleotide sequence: TGTGCCAGCAGCTTCGCCCCCGACAGTTACAATCAGCCCCAGCATTTT. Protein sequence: CASSFAPDSYNQPQHF.

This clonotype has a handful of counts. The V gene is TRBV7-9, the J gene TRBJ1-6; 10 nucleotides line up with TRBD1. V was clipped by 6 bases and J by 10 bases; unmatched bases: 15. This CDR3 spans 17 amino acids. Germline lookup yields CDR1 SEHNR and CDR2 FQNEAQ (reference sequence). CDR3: CASSRTLGTGAESPLHF. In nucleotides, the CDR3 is TGTGCCAGCAGTCGAACCCTCGGGACAGGGGCTGAGTCACCCCTCCACTTT.

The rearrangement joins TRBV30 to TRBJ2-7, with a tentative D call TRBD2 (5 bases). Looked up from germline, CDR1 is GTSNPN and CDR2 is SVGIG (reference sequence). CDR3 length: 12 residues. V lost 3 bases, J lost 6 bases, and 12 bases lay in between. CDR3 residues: CAWSGVAAEQYF. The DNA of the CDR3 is TGTGCCTGGAGCGGGGTGGCAGCCGAGCAGTACTTC.

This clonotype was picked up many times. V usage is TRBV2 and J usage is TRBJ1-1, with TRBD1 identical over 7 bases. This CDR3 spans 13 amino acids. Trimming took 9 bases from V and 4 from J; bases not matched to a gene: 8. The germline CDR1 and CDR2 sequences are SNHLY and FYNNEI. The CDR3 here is CASPETGFTEAFF. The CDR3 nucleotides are TGTGCCAGTCCCGAGACAGGGTTCACTGAAGCTTTCTTT.

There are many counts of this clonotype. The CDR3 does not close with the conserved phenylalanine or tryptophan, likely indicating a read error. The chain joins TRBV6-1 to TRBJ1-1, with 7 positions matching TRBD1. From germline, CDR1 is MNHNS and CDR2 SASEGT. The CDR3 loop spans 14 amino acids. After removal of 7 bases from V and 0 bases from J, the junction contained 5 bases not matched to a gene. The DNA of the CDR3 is TGTGCCAGCAAAGACGACAGGGTGAACACTGAAGCTTTCTCT. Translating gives CASKDDRVNTEAFS.

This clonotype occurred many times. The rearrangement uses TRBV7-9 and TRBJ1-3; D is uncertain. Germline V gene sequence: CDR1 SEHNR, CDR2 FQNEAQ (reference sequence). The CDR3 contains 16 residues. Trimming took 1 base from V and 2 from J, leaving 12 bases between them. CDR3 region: CASSLGGPQAGNTIYF. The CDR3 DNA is TGTGCCAGCAGCTTAGGCGGGCCCCAAGCTGGAAACACCATATATTTT.

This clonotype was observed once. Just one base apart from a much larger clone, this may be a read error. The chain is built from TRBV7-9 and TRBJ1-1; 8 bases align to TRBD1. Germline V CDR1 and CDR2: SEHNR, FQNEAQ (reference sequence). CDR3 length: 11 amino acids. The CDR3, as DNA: TGTGCCTCTGACAGGGGACCTGAAGTTTTCTTT. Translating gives CASDRGPEVFF.

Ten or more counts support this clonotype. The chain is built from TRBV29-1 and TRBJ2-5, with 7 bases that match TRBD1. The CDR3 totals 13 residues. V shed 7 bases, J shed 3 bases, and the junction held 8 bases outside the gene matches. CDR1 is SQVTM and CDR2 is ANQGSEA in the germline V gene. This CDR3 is CSASDRVKETQYF. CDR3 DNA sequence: TGCAGCGCCTCAGACAGGGTAAAAGAGACCCAGTACTTC.

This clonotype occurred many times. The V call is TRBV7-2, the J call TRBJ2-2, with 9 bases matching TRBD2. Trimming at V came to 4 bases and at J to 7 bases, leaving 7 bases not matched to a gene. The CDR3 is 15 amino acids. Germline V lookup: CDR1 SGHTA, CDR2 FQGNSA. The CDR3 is CASSYLLAGHGELFF. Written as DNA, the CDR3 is TGTGCCAGCAGCTACTTACTAGCGGGTCACGGGGAGCTGTTTTTT.

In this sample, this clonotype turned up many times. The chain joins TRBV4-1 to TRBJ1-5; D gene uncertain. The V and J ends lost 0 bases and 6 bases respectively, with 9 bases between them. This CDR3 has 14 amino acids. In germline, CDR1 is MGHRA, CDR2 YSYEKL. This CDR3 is CASSQDSRRQPQHF. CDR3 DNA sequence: TGCGCCAGCAGCCAAGATTCAAGGCGTCAGCCCCAGCATTTT.

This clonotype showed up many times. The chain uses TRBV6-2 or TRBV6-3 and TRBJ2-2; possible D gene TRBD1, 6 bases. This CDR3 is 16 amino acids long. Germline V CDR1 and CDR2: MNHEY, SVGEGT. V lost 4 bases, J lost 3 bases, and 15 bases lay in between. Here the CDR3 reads CASSLAPGQHTGELFF. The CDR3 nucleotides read TGTGCCAGCAGTTTGGCTCCGGGACAACACACCGGGGAGCTGTTTTTT.

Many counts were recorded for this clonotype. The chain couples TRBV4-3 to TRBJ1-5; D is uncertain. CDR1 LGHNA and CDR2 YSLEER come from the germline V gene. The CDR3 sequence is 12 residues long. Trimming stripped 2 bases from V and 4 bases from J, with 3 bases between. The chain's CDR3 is CASSQQNQPQHF. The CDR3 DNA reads TGCGCCAGCAGCCAACAAAATCAGCCCCAGCATTTT.

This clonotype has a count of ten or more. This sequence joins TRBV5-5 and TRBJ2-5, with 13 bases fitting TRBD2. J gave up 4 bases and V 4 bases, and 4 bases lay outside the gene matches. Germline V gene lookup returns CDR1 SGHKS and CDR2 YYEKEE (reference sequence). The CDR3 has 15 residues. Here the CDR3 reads CASSQTSGRRETQYF. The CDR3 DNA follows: TGTGCCAGCAGCCAGACTAGCGGGAGGAGAGAGACCCAGTACTTC.

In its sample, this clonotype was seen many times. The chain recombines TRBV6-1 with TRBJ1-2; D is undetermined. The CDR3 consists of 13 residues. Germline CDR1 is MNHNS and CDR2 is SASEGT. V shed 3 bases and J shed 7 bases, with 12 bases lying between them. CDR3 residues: CASSESGFRGYTF. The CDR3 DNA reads TGTGCCAGCAGTGAGTCGGGTTTTCGTGGCTACACCTTC.

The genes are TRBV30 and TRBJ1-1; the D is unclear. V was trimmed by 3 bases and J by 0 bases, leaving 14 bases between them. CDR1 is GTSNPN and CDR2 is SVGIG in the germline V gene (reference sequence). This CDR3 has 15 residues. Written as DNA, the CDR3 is TGTGCCTGGAGCCCGGGGTCCTTTTTGAACACTGAAGCTTTCTTT. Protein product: CAWSPGSFLNTEAFF.